These T cell receptor beta chains were read from a single sample in a study of cytomegalovirus exposure and HLA in healthy donors. TCRdb's copy holds only in-frame clones and misses some; the assay was immunoSEQ multiplex PCR. Of about 66,000 clones listed, around 97% are singletons. Sequences were obtained from PBMCs. Every receptor here comes from a woman between 18 and 29 years old in good health and CMV-seropositive. Each CDR3 is given with its conserved first and last residue. Fields, in order: J gene, V gene, CDR3 protein.

j_call: TRBJ2-2; v_call: TRBV7-3; cdr3_aa: CASSSTPGLAGGTGELFF
j_call: TRBJ1-3; v_call: TRBV6-5; cdr3_aa: CASSYIGQGAGNTIYF
j_call: TRBJ1-4; v_call: TRBV27; cdr3_aa: CATRVGGGNEKLFF
j_call: TRBJ1-3; v_call: TRBV14; cdr3_aa: CASSHSADRGLGNTIYF
j_call: TRBJ2-3; v_call: TRBV6-4; cdr3_aa: CASIKWGGHPSGSTDTQYF
j_call: TRBJ2-7; v_call: TRBV27; cdr3_aa: CASTSGSGPSYEQYF
j_call: TRBJ2-1; v_call: TRBV6-1; cdr3_aa: CASSEVRAREQFF
j_call: TRBJ2-5; v_call: TRBV28; cdr3_aa: CASSLDGGETQYF
j_call: TRBJ2-7; v_call: TRBV4-1; cdr3_aa: CASLGRTEQYF
j_call: TRBJ2-7; v_call: TRBV5-4; cdr3_aa: CASSSDGTYEQYF
j_call: TRBJ2-3; v_call: TRBV19; cdr3_aa: CASSTRARSGSRTDTQYF